Shown below are 15 T cell receptor beta chains from a single sample sequenced in a study of T cell responses to AZD1222 COVID-19 vaccine. Produced via immunoSEQ multiplex PCR; TCRdb's table is partial and in-frame only. The data hold about 76,000 clones, with roughly 84% observed a single time. The sequencing used peripheral blood, collected on day 0 of AZD1222 vaccination. The receptors come from an adult in good health.

The rearrangement links TRBV2 to TRBJ2-7; D is unresolved. CDR1 SNHLY and CDR2 FYNNEI come from the germline V gene. The length of the CDR3 is 13 residues. V was pared by 1 base and J by 4 bases, with 8 bases between. CDR3 protein: CASSEVGRYEQYV. CDR3 DNA sequence: TGTGCCAGCAGTGAAGTTGGCCGATACGAGCAGTACGTC.

This clone was recorded a few times. This chain joins TRBV30 and TRBJ2-7, with 11 positions matching TRBD2. V lost 2 bases, J lost 5 bases, and 5 bases stayed unmatched. CDR3 length equals 14 residues. Germline values: CDR1 GTSNPN, CDR2 SVGIG (reference sequence). The CDR3, as DNA: TGTGCCTGGAGTTTAGGGACTAGCGGCGACGAGCAGTACTTC. Protein sequence: CAWSLGTSGDEQYF.

The chain uses TRBV19 and TRBJ1-5, with D perhaps TRBD1 (6 bases). V shed 2 bases and J shed 11 bases, with 19 bases lying between them. Germline CDR1 LNHDA, CDR2 SQIVND (reference sequence). The CDR3 is 15 residues long. The chain's CDR3 is CASSISEGGGGSQHF. The DNA of the CDR3 is TGTGCCAGTAGTATATCGGAGGGAGGGGGTGGATCCCAGCATTTT.

The J gene is TRBJ2-1, the V gene TRBV20-1, with TRBD2 matching over 9 bases. The CDR3 is made up of 19 amino acids. Per the germline V gene, CDR1 is DFQATT and CDR2 is SNEGSKA (reference sequence). V shed 3 bases, J shed 2 bases, and the junction held 17 bases outside the gene matches. CDR3: CSASRPGLAADGAYNEQFF. The CDR3 nucleotides are TGCAGTGCTAGTCGACCGGGACTAGCCGCAGATGGGGCCTACAATGAGCAGTTCTTC.

The rearrangement uses TRBV7-6 and TRBJ2-7; no clear D. The CDR3 spans 12 residues. Germline V CDR1 and CDR2: SGHVS, FNYEAQ. Trimming removed 5 bases at V and 6 bases at J, with 11 bases between. The CDR3 reads CASSDLGSEQYF. The CDR3 coding sequence is TGTGCCAGCAGCGACCTAGGATCCGAGCAGTACTTC.

This sequence joins TRBV29-1 and TRBJ2-3, with D possibly being TRBD1 or TRBD2 (5 bases each). The CDR3 covers 11 residues. CDR1 is SQVTM and CDR2 is ANQGSEA in the germline V gene. V dropped 7 bases and J dropped 2 bases, with 7 bases sitting between them. CDR3 nucleotides: TGCAGCGGGGGACCCACAGATACGCAGTATTTT. The encoded protein is CSGGPTDTQYF.

This chain joins TRBV20-1 and TRBJ2-7; unclear D gene. V was trimmed by 5 bases and J by 6 bases, leaving 8 bases between them. The CDR3 totals 10 residues. In germline, CDR1 is DFQATT, CDR2 SNEGSKA (reference sequence). CDR3 amino acids: CSASEAEQYF. For the CDR3, the DNA is TGCAGTGCTTCCGAAGCCGAGCAGTACTTC.

The gene calls are TRBV7-9 and TRBJ2-7; no firm D call. Germline-derived CDR1 and CDR2 are SEHNR and FQNEAQ (reference sequence). This CDR3 comprises 13 residues. V gave up 3 bases and J gave up 8 bases, with 14 bases separating them. CDR3 nucleotides: TGTGCCAGCAGCTTCCCTCCCCTTCCGAAGCAGTACTTC. Encoded protein: CASSFPPLPKQYF.

The gene calls are TRBV5-1 and TRBJ1-1; D is ambiguous. The CDR3 contains 14 residues. The germline gives CDR1 SGHRS, CDR2 YFSETQ. Trimming removed 1 base at V and 1 base at J, with 8 bases between. The CDR3 sequence: CASSLTRKNTEAFF. The CDR3 DNA is TGCGCCAGCAGCTTGACGAGAAAGAACACTGAAGCTTTCTTT.

This chain uses TRBV5-1 with TRBJ2-2; 13 bases are a match to TRBD2. The ends lost 4 bases at V and 4 bases at J; junction bases unmatched: 4. The CDR3 contains 16 residues. Germline CDR1 and CDR2: SGHRS and YFSETQ. CDR3 sequence: CASSARTSGSTGELFF. CDR3 sequence (DNA): TGCGCCAGCAGCGCTCGGACTAGCGGGAGCACCGGGGAGCTGTTTTTT.

The rearrangement joins TRBV10-3 to TRBJ2-2, with D perhaps matching TRBD2 (6 bases). Deletions cut 4 bases from V and 0 bases from J, with 21 bases between. CDR1 ENHRY and CDR2 SYGVKD come from the germline V gene. The CDR3 loop spans 19 amino acids. Written as DNA, the CDR3 is TGTGCCATCAGTGCCCCCCGGGGGTTCGGGCTGACGAACACCGGGGAGCTGTTTTTT. Translation: CAISAPRGFGLTNTGELFF.

V usage is TRBV6-1 and J usage is TRBJ2-7, with D uncertain. The V end lost 3 bases, the J end lost 6 bases, and 12 bases lay between the germline ends. Germline-derived CDR1 and CDR2 are MNHNS and SASEGT. The length of the CDR3 is 13 residues. As DNA, the CDR3 is TGTGCCAGCAGTGATTTGGCTTCAGGCGAGCAGTACGTC. This encodes CASSDLASGEQYV.

The gene calls are TRBV7-8 and TRBJ1-2, with D possibly matching TRBD1 (6 bases). This CDR3 region has 14 residues. V lost 2 bases to trimming and J lost 3 bases, with 10 bases between them. CDR1 SGHVS and CDR2 FQNEAQ come from the germline V gene. CDR3 sequence reads: CASSLPGGYYGYTF. CDR3 nucleotide sequence: TGTGCCAGCAGCTTACCCGGGGGCTACTATGGCTACACCTTC. The variable domain in full, completed from reference TRBV7-8 and TRBJ1-2, reads GAGVSQSPRYKVAKRGQDVALRCDPISGHVSLFWYQQALGQGPEFLTYFQNEAQLDKSGLPSDRFFAERPEGSVSTLKIQRTQQEDSAVYLCASSLPGGYYGYTFGSGTRLTVV.

The rearrangement joins TRBV6-4 to TRBJ1-2; D call uncertain. The V end was cut by 7 bases, the J end by 1 base, with 16 bases between. From germline, CDR1 is MRHNA and CDR2 SNTAGT. The CDR3 extends over 15 amino acids. CDR3 sequence: CASNPSGGDNYGYTF. The CDR3 DNA reads as TGTGCCAGCAACCCCTCCGGCGGTGATAACTATGGCTACACCTTC.

The V and J genes are TRBV18 and TRBJ2-5, with D possibly matching TRBD2 (5 bases). The germline V gene encodes CDR1 KGHSH and CDR2 LQKENI. The CDR3 is 12 amino acids. Trimming shortened V by 11 bases and J by 1 base, and 11 bases separated the two germline ends. This CDR3 is CASGRSQETQYF. CDR3 DNA sequence: TGTGCCTCGGGAAGGAGCCAAGAGACCCAGTACTTC. Drawing the rest from reference TRBV18 and TRBJ2-5, the complete variable domain is NAGVMQNPRHLVRRRGQEARLRCSPMKGHSHVYWYRQLPEEGLKFMVYLQKENIIDESGMPKERFSAEFPKEGPSILRIQQVVRGDSAAYFCASGRSQETQYFGPGTRLLVL.